This T cell receptor beta chain was observed in a study of cytomegalovirus exposure and HLA in healthy donors (dated 2017 in TCRdb). Context from the whole study: A later analysis indicated that the 100 to 150 validation repertoires were generated on the platform also employed for the 670 or so repertoires of the first cohort. The aim of the study was to test whether cataloging public T cell receptors could identify signatures of past pathogen exposure. Along with the roughly 700-subject first cohort, a separate validation cohort of some 130 different subjects was used. The study combined high-throughput TCR immunosequencing, statistical association of individual TCRs with disease status, and machine learning to predict cytomegalovirus infection status.

As for this clone: Its antigen is still unknown. No clone much larger than this one lies a single base away; base qualities are absent.

The donors were included in the validation cohort of 120 subjects, a group kept apart from the approximately 670-subject first cohort. What the research found in general, with its limitations: A later analysis had no HLA typing for the validation cohort, so co-occurrence there was scored across all 120 or so repertoires. A few of the identified cytomegalovirus-associated TCR beta chains were confirmed in vitro to be specific for cytomegalovirus antigens. A later analysis found that TCRs clustered in the first cohort also tended to co-occur in the roughly 110 validation repertoires, with just under 95% of cluster scores above 0. Cytomegalovirus status was reported to be diagnosed by the classifier with high specificity and sensitivity in both the original and validation cohorts. Most TCR sequences were observed very rarely across donors, whereas some public TCRs were present in many individuals. The study listed over 150 TCR beta chains as associated with cytomegalovirus. It was suggested by the authors that the approach could potentially be generalized to other disease states and immunological phenotypes.

The protocol used for the library was the immunoSEQ multiplex PCR assay. Turning to the authors' computational methods: A statistical classification framework was developed to diagnose cytomegalovirus status using the catalog of TCR beta chain sequences. TCRdb limited this immuneACCESS table to in-frame rearrangements with V and J called. A share of clones is missing; checked studies link under half to unresolved V genes, and the rest is unexplained. V and J calls and clone size are given by that table; D and trimming were obtained from the DNA. This sample gives roughly 330,000 clones in total; about nine tenths of them show up just once. The top ten hold about 1% of the sample. The germline V gene yields MNHEY for CDR1 and SVGAGI for CDR2. V is clipped by 2 bases and J by 7 bases, and the sequence between their germline boundaries is 12 bases long. CDR3 length: 13 amino acids, cysteine to phenylalanine. Of the read, only the CDR3 DNA is kept; its 39 bases are in frame from base 1.

Here the chain combines TRBV6-5 and TRBJ2-7, with TRBD1 perhaps the D gene, on 5 matching bases. This clonotype was obtained from a woman aged 30 to 39 in good health and CMV-seropositive. The sample taken for sequencing was PBMCs. The DNA reads as follows: TGTGCCAGCAGTTACGGCAGGGTGGAAGAGCAGTACTTC. Protein translation: CASSYGRVEEQYF.